What follows is one T cell receptor (beta chain) and its context. Its matching antigen is unknown. This entry is derived from a study of T cell responses to AZD1222 COVID-19 vaccine. Study observations and caveats: Baseline serology detected seropositivity in only 5 or 6 AZD1222 recipients. Regions 160-218 and 743-854 held dominance among vaccine-associated CD4 TCRs, which spanned spike. Repertoire collection took place solely once the T cell response had peaked.

V lost 8 bases to trimming and J lost 3 bases; unmatched junction nucleotides: 1. CDR3 length: 12 residues. The V gene's germline CDR1 is MDHEN and CDR2 SYDVKM. Sequencing used immunoSEQ multiplex PCR; TCRdb keeps in-frame clones, though not all of them. The table lists under 150,000 clones, 80% to 95% of them singletons. The receptor was isolated from an adult who received the AZD1222 COVID-19 vaccine. The material sequenced was peripheral blood, taken 28 days after the second AZD1222 dose. V gene TRBV28 combines with J gene TRBJ1-2; 9 positions agree with TRBD1. CDR3 loop: CASRTGDYGYTF. In DNA, the CDR3 is TGTGCCAGCCGGACAGGGGACTATGGCTACACCTTC.